This record looks at one T cell receptor beta chain sequence and its context. The antigen remains unidentified. J gave up 3 bases and V 3 bases, and 4 bases lay outside the gene matches. There are 14 residues in the CDR3. CDR1 and CDR2 (germline): KGHSH, LQKENI. 13 Jbeta primers and 60 Vbeta primers were used for the PCR. TCRdb keeps only in-frame clones here, not all; method: immunoSEQ multiplex PCR. Of about 200,000 clones listed, approximately 79% are singletons. The data originate from a study of cytomegalovirus exposure and HLA in healthy donors. Regarding the study as a whole: Several of the most significant clusters appeared, in a later analysis, to be linked to common viral pathogens.

The chain has TRBV18 and TRBJ1-1; 7 positions match TRBD1. What was sequenced was PBMCs. The TCR comes from a man between 45 and 60 years old in good health and CMV-seronegative. The CDR3 loop is CASSPVQGYTEAFF. For the CDR3, the DNA is TGTGCCAGCTCACCCGTACAGGGGTACACTGAAGCTTTCTTT. Full variable domain (outside the CDR3, taken from reference TRBV18 and TRBJ1-1): NAGVMQNPRHLVRRRGQEARLRCSPMKGHSHVYWYRQLPEEGLKFMVYLQKENIIDESGMPKERFSAEFPKEGPSILRIQQVVRGDSAAYFCASSPVQGYTEAFFGQGTRLTVV.